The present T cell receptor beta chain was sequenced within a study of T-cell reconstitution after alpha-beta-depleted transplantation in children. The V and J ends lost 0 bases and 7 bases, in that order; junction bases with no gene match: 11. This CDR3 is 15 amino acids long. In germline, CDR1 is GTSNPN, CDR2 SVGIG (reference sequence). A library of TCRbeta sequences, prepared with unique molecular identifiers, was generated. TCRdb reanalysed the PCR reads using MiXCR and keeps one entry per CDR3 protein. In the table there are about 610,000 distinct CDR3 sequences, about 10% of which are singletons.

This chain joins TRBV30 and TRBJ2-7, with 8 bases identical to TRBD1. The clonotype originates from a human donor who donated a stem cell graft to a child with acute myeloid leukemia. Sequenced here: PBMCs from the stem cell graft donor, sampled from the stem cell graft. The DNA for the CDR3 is TGTGCCTGGAGTGTGGGACAGGCCGGCTCGCGGGAGCAGTACTTC. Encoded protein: CAWSVGQAGSREQYF.